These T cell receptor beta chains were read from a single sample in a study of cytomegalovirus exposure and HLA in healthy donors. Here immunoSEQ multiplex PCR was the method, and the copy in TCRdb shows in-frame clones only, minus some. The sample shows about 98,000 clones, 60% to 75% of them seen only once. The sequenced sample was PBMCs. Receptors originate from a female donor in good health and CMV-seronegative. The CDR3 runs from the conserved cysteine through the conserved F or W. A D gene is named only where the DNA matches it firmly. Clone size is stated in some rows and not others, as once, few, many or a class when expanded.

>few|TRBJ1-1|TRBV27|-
TGTGCCAGCAGAGCCATTAGGGGCGAAGAGAACACTGAAGCTTTCTTT
CASRAIRGEENTEAFF
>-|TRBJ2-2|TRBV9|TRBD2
TGTGCCAGCAGCGTACCGGGACTAGGGGACACCGGGGAGCTGTTTTTT
CASSVPGLGDTGELFF
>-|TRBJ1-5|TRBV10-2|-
TGCGCCAGCACCGCTGGGAACTCAGGGCCCCAGAATTTT
CASTAGNSGPQNF
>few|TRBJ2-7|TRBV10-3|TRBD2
TGTGCCATCAGTGACGGCAGAATAGGGACTAGCGGGAGTCGCTCCTACGAGCAGTACTTC
CAISDGRIGTSGSRSYEQYF
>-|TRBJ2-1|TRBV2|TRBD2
TGTGCCAGCAGTGAGTGGAGCACTAGCGGGGCGGTCCGGCAGTTCTTC
CASSEWSTSGAVRQFF
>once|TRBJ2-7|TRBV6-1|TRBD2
TGTGCCAGCGAACCCGGACTAGCGAACTCCTACGAGCAGTACTTC
CASEPGLANSYEQYF
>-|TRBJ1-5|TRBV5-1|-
TGCGCCAGCAGCTTGGGGGGGGACCAGCCCCAGCATTTT
CASSLGGDQPQHF
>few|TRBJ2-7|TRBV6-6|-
TGTGCCAGCAGTTACGGGGCTATACCCTACGAGCAGTACTTC
CASSYGAIPYEQYF
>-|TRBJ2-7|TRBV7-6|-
TGTGCCAGCAGCCCTGGACAGCTCTCTTACGAGCAGTACTTC
CASSPGQLSYEQYF
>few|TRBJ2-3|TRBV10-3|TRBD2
TGTGCCATCAGTGACCTAGAGACTAGCGTAGACACAGATACGCAGTATTTT
CAISDLETSVDTDTQYF
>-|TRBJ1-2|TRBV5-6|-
TGTGCCAGCAGCTTGGGACTCCGAGGGAACTATGGCTACACCTTC
CASSLGLRGNYGYTF
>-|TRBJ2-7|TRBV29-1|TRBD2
TGCAGCGCCGGTAGCGGGGGCCTCTACGAGCAGTACTTC
CSAGSGGLYEQYF
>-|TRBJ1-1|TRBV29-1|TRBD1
TGCAGCGTTCGACAGGGATCCACTGAAGCTTTCTTT
CSVRQGSTEAFF
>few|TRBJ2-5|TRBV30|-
TGTGCCTGGAGCCCCACGGGCTCGGGGGAGACCCAGTACTTC
CAWSPTGSGETQYF
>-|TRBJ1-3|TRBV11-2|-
TGTGCCAGCAGCTTTCGCTACGGAGGCGGAAACACCATATATTTT
CASSFRYGGGNTIYF
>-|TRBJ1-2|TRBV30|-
TGTGCCTGGAGTTTTCCGGGAAACTATGGCTACACCTTC
CAWSFPGNYGYTF
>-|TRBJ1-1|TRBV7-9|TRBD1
TGTGCCAGCAGCTCTCCCGGGACAGGGGGAACTGAAGCTTTCTTT
CASSSPGTGGTEAFF
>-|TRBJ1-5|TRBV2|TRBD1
TGTGCCAGCAGTGGGGGGGACAGAACTAATCAGCCCCAGCATTTT
CASSGGDRTNQPQHF
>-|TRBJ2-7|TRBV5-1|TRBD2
TGCGCCAGCAGCTACCTTTTGGGGGAGGGTGCCGAGCAGTACTTC
CASSYLLGEGAEQYF
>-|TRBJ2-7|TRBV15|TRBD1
TGTGCCACCAGCAGACCTACCCCAGGGGGATACGAGCAGTACTTC
CATSRPTPGGYEQYF
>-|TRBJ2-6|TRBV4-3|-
TGCGCCAGCAGCCAAGATTCCGGGGCTGGGGCCAACGTCCTGACTTTC
CASSQDSGAGANVLTF
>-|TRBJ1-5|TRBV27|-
TGTGCCAGCAGTCCCAGGGGACCCACCAATCAGCCCCAGCATTTT
CASSPRGPTNQPQHF
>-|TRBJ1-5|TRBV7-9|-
TGTGCCAGCAGCCGAACAAATAGCAATCAGCCCCAGCATTTT
CASSRTNSNQPQHF
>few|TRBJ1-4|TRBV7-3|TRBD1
TGTGCCAGCAGCTTAATGGAAACAGGGGGGCTTTTAAATGAAAAACTGTTTTTT
CASSLMETGGLLNEKLFF
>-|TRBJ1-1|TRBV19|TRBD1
TGTGCCAGTAGTATGGCAGGGGGCACTGAAGCTTTCTTT
CASSMAGGTEAFF
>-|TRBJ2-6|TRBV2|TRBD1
TGTGCCAGCTGCCCGGACAGGGGGCTATTAGGGGCCAACGTCCTGACTTTC
CASCPDRGLLGANVLTF
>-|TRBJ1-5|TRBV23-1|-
TGCGCCAGCACCCCCCTTACAGATTATAGCAATCAGCCCCAGCATTTT
CASTPLTDYSNQPQHF
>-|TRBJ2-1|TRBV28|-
TGTGCCAGCAAAGGACAGTCCTACAATGAGCAGTTCTTC
CASKGQSYNEQFF
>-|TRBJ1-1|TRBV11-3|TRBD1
TGTGCCAGCAGCTTACTAAGACAGGGCACTGAAGCTTTCTTT
CASSLLRQGTEAFF
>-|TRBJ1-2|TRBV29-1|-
TGCAGCGTGCAGGAACAGGGAGCGAAAGGCTACACCTTC
CSVQEQGAKGYTF